Each of the 9 T cell receptor beta chains below was sequenced from the same sample in a study of neurological immune-mediated disorders. Time point noted: longitudinal time-point 2. MiXCR, applied by TCRdb to the 5' RACE reads, yields one record per CDR3 protein. The sample carries approximately 85,000 distinct CDR3 sequences, approximately 13% recorded once. Sequenced: PBMCs. These receptors all stem from a female donor with HTLV-1-associated myelopathy (HAM/TSP).

The chain uses TRBV6-2 or TRBV6-3 and TRBJ2-1, with 12 bases matching TRBD2. Germline V CDR1 and CDR2: MNHEY, SVGEGT. The CDR3 is 14 residues long. The V and J ends lost 7 bases and 10 bases, in that order; junction bases with no gene match: 8. The CDR3 DNA reads TGTGCCAGCAACCCGGGACTAGCGGGCATCGAGCAGTTCTTC. Its translation is CASNPGLAGIEQFF.

This clonotype was picked up many times. The chain links TRBV2 to TRBJ2-3, with 11 bases lining up with TRBD2. This CDR3 is built from 14 residues. V dropped 8 bases and J dropped 5; count of bases not matched to a gene: 6. Germline V gene lookup returns CDR1 SNHLY and CDR2 FYNNEI. This CDR3 reads CASGLAGGGDTQYF. CDR3 sequence (DNA): TGTGCCAGCGGTCTAGCGGGGGGCGGAGATACGCAGTATTTT.

In this sample, this clonotype turned up many times. The gene calls are TRBV2 and TRBJ1-1; 8 nucleotides agree with TRBD1. The CDR3 has 14 amino acids. The V gene end was trimmed by 5 bases and the J gene end by 2 bases; junction bases not matched to a gene: 4. CDR1 is SNHLY and CDR2 is FYNNEI in the germline V gene. CDR3 region: CASSSDRGNTEAFF. CDR3 nucleotide sequence: TGTGCCAGCAGTTCTGACAGGGGTAACACTGAAGCTTTCTTT.

In the case of this clonotype: It may be a read error: a sequence one base away is much more abundant. The chain joins TRBV5-1 to TRBJ1-1; 7 bases fit TRBD1. J lost 6 bases, V lost 7 bases, and 9 bases had no gene match. The CDR3 runs 13 residues. Germline lookup yields CDR1 SGHRS and CDR2 YFSETQ. The CDR3 DNA follows: TGCGCCAGCGGTCAGGGGGTAGTAGCTGAAGCTTTCTTT. Protein product: CASGQGVVAEAFF. Supplemented by reference TRBV5-1 and TRBJ1-1, the full variable domain reads KAGVTQTPRYLIKTRGQQVTLSCSPISGHRSVSWYQQTPGQGLQFLFEYFSETQRNKGNFPGRFSGRQFSNSRSEMNVSTLELGDSALYLCASGQGVVAEAFFGQGTRLTVV.

This clonotype was found many times. CDR3 DNA sequence: TGCGCCAGCAGCTACGGACAGACAAAGAATTCACCCCTCCACTTT. It codes for CASSYGQTKNSPLHF. The V call is TRBV5-1, the J call TRBJ1-6; D perhaps matches TRBD1 (6 bases). Per germline, CDR1 SGHRS and CDR2 YFSETQ. This CDR3 region has 15 residues. Trimming pared 3 bases from V and 7 bases from J, leaving 14 bases between.

This clonotype was recorded at least ten times. This rearrangement joins TRBV7-6 to TRBJ1-5, with D possibly TRBD1 on 5 matching bases. The CDR3 consists of 15 residues. Germline CDR1 SGHVS, CDR2 FNYEAQ. Trimming took off 1 base at V and 4 bases at J, with 11 bases between the two ends. The CDR3 DNA reads TGTGCCAGCAGCTTAGTGGCAGGGTTAAATCAGCCCCAGCATTTT. It codes for CASSLVAGLNQPQHF. The full variable domain, in which reference TRBV7-6 and TRBJ1-5 provide the parts outside the CDR3, is GAGVSQSPRYKVTKRGQDVALRCDPISGHVSLYWYRQALGQGPEFLTYFNYEAQQDKSGLPNDRFSAERPEGSISTLTIQRTEQRDSAMYRCASSLVAGLNQPQHFGDGTRLSIL.

In this sample, this clonotype turned up a few times. The chain uses TRBV10-2 and TRBJ2-5; TRBD2 might be the D (5 bases). V was trimmed by 4 bases and J by 0 bases, leaving 9 bases between them. CDR3 length: 14 amino acids. CDR1 and CDR2 from the germline V gene are WSHSY and SAAADI. The CDR3 nucleotides read TGCGCCAGCAGTGGTTCGGGGTACCAAGAGACCCAGTACTTC. Protein sequence: CASSGSGYQETQYF.

In its sample, this clonotype is medium-sized (0.01 to 0.1%). The gene calls are TRBV5-1 and TRBJ2-2, with 7 nucleotides matching TRBD1. V lost 5 bases, J lost 7 bases, and 11 bases stayed unmatched. CDR1 SGHRS and CDR2 YFSETQ come from the germline V gene. The CDR3 runs 15 residues. The CDR3 DNA sequence: TGCGCCAGCAGGCCGAGGGCAGGACAGGTCGGGGAGCTGTTTTTT. Its protein product is CASRPRAGQVGELFF.

This clonotype was recorded at least ten times. The chain couples TRBV5-1 to TRBJ2-1; no definite D call. This CDR3 has 15 amino acids. The V gene lost 1 base and the J gene lost 0 bases, with 8 bases spanning the gap. Germline CDR1 SGHRS, CDR2 YFSETQ. CDR3 coding DNA: TGCGCCAGCAGCTTGTTGCAGAGCTCCTACAATGAGCAGTTCTTC. This encodes CASSLLQSSYNEQFF.